The 11 T cell receptor beta chains listed next were all sequenced from one sample in a study of identical twins. One entry per CDR3 protein results from TCRdb running MiXCR on the 5' RACE reads. The data hold 450,000 to 650,000 distinct CDR3 sequences, with nearly 10% observed a single time. The sample was also linked to a second study, of yellow fever vaccine responses in identical twins.

Specimen: PBMCs. The source is a woman aged 18-29 years in good health.

This clonotype has a count of ten or more. The V call is TRBV12-3 or TRBV12-4, the J call TRBJ1-1, with 9 bases aligning to TRBD1. This CDR3 contains 11 residues. J was trimmed by 6 bases and V by 8 bases; bases with no gene match: 1. The CDR3 region has the DNA TGTGCCAGCCGACAGGGGGCTGAAGCTTTCTTT. Translated, it gives CASRQGAEAFF.

The table lists this clonotype with many counts. V usage is TRBV5-1 and J usage is TRBJ1-2; TRBD1 might be the D (5 bases). There are 13 residues in the CDR3. V was shortened by 0 bases and J by 4 bases, with 7 bases between the two germline ends. In germline, CDR1 is SGHRS, CDR2 YFSETQ. The CDR3 here is CASSLGQPYGYTF. CDR3 sequence (DNA): TGCGCCAGCAGCTTGGGACAGCCCTATGGCTACACCTTC.

This clonotype was found a few times. The chain links TRBV12-3 or TRBV12-4 to TRBJ2-2; D perhaps matches TRBD1 (5 bases). The CDR3 length is 16 residues. The V and J ends lost 2 bases and 4 bases respectively, with 14 bases between them. CDR3 sequence reads: CASSLSTKGVTGELFF. CDR3 in DNA: TGTGCCAGCAGTTTATCTACCAAAGGGGTCACCGGGGAGCTGTTTTTT.

The chain has TRBV20-1 and TRBJ1-1, with a weak D call TRBD1 (5 bases). The CDR3 is 15 residues long. The germline V gene encodes CDR1 DFQATT and CDR2 SNEGSKA (reference sequence). V was cut by 2 bases and J by 1 base, with 14 bases left in between. The CDR3 reads CSARSGEGTNTEAFF. DNA for the CDR3: TGCAGTGCTAGATCTGGGGAAGGGACGAACACTGAAGCTTTCTTT.

This clonotype appeared a few times. The chain employs TRBV6-4 and TRBJ2-3; 11 nucleotides agree with TRBD2. After removal of 4 bases from V and 5 bases from J, the junction contained 5 bases not matched to a gene. Germline loops: CDR1 MRHNA, CDR2 SNTAGT. CDR3 length: 15 residues. CDR3 nucleotide sequence: TGTGCCAGCAGTGCAACTAGCGGGAGAGGAGATACGCAGTATTTT. Its protein product is CASSATSGRGDTQYF.

Ten or more counts support this clonotype. The chain links TRBV7-2 to TRBJ2-7, with 8 bases that match TRBD1. Germline assignment: CDR1 SGHTA and CDR2 FQGNSA. Losses at the gene ends were 6 bases for V and 9 bases for J; bases not matched to a gene: 22. The CDR3 has 17 amino acids. CDR3 nucleotides: TGTGCCAGCAGGCTAGTAGGCAACCGGGACAGGCAATTAGGGCAGTACTTC. Its translation: CASRLVGNRDRQLGQYF.

This clonotype was found a few times. The chain is built from TRBV6-5 and TRBJ2-2, with D hard to call. The CDR3 consists of 15 residues. CDR1 MNHEY and CDR2 SVGAGI come from the germline V gene. V was trimmed by 3 bases and J by 1 base, leaving 9 bases between them. The CDR3 here is CASSYFGQNTGELFF. CDR3 DNA sequence: TGTGCCAGCAGTTATTTTGGGCAGAACACCGGGGAGCTGTTTTTT.

In this sample, this clonotype turned up a few times. The chain couples TRBV12-3 or TRBV12-4 to TRBJ2-5; D is unclear. This CDR3 spans 13 amino acids. V lost 2 bases to trimming and J lost 5 bases, with 9 bases between them. The CDR3 nucleotides are TGTGCCAGCAGTTTAACCCGTCCGGAGACCCAGTACTTC. It is translated as CASSLTRPETQYF.

This clonotype was detected only a few times. The chain is built from TRBV2 and TRBJ2-3; D call uncertain. This CDR3 has 14 residues. The V gene lost 0 bases and the J gene lost 13 bases, with 17 bases spanning the gap. CDR1 and CDR2 (germline): SNHLY, FYNNEI. The CDR3 nucleotides are TGTGCCAGCAGTGAAGCTCGGACCCATAACAAGAAGTATTTT. Residues: CASSEARTHNKKYF. The full variable domain, its missing parts supplied by reference TRBV2 and TRBJ2-3, is EPEVTQTPSHQVTQMGQEVILRCVPISNHLYFYWYRQILGQKVEFLVSFYNNEISEKSEIFDDQFSVERPDGSNFTLKIRSTKLEDSAMYFCASSEARTHNKKYFGPGTRLTVL.

This clonotype has only a few counts. In DNA form, the CDR3 reads TGTGCCAGCAGCCAAGGCAGAAGAAGTCAGCCCCAGCATTTT. Its protein product is CASSQGRRSQPQHF. The V and J genes are TRBV3-1 and TRBJ1-5, with unresolved D. The CDR3 spans 14 residues. Germline lookup yields CDR1 LGHDT and CDR2 YNNKEL (reference sequence). Trimming took 1 base from V and 6 from J, leaving 10 bases between them.

V gene TRBV12-3 or TRBV12-4 combines with J gene TRBJ2-1, with D perhaps matching TRBD2 (6 bases). The CDR3 consists of 14 residues. V was cut by 5 bases and J by 8 bases, with 16 bases left in between. For the CDR3, the DNA is TGTGCCAGCAGTAGACTAGTGGGATGGGATGAGCAGTTCTTC. This codes for CASSRLVGWDEQFF.